Presented here are 26 T cell receptor beta chains from one specimen sequenced in a study of T cell responses to AZD1222 COVID-19 vaccine. TCRdb's copy holds only in-frame clones and misses some; the assay was immunoSEQ multiplex PCR. The repertoire holds 150,000 to 200,000 clones, with about 91% as singletons. The sample was peripheral blood, taken 28 days after the second AZD1222 dose. Receptor source: an adult who received the AZD1222 COVID-19 vaccine.

This chain links TRBV18 with TRBJ1-1; D ambiguous. The V gene's germline CDR1 is KGHSH and CDR2 LQKENI. The CDR3 consists of 12 residues. V lost 2 bases, J lost 7 bases, and 8 bases lay in between. CDR3: CASSPGASEAFF. The CDR3 DNA is TGTGCCAGCTCACCAGGAGCCAGTGAAGCTTTCTTT.

The chain combines TRBV2 with TRBJ2-1; D possibly corresponds to TRBD2 (6 bases). The germline V gene has CDR1 SNHLY and CDR2 FYNNEI. Trimming removed 7 bases at V and 6 bases at J, with 16 bases between. The CDR3 extends over 14 amino acids. CDR3 residues: CASTRDSLTNEQFF. CDR3 bases: TGTGCCAGCACCCGGGACTCCCTGACCAATGAGCAGTTCTTC. Variable domain in full (rest from reference TRBV2 and TRBJ2-1): EPEVTQTPSHQVTQMGQEVILRCVPISNHLYFYWYRQILGQKVEFLVSFYNNEISEKSEIFDDQFSVERPDGSNFTLKIRSTKLEDSAMYFCASTRDSLTNEQFFGPGTRLTVL.

The chain employs TRBV30 and TRBJ2-7; D could derive from TRBD1 or TRBD2 (5 bases each). V was trimmed by 3 bases and J by 0 bases, leaving 15 bases between them. The germline gives CDR1 GTSNPN, CDR2 SVGIG (reference sequence). CDR3 length equals 15 residues. DNA for the CDR3: TGTGCCTGGAGCACCGGGGCCACCCCCTCCTACGAGCAGTACTTC. It translates to CAWSTGATPSYEQYF.

This clone showed up just a few times. V usage is TRBV6-5 and J usage is TRBJ2-2; D is undetermined. This CDR3 is built from 14 residues. Trimming removed 7 bases at V and 1 base at J, with 10 bases between. From germline, CDR1 is MNHEY and CDR2 SVGAGI. For the CDR3, the DNA is TGTGCCAGCATGAGCCAGTTGAACACCGGGGAGCTGTTTTTT. This encodes CASMSQLNTGELFF.

This rearrangement joins TRBV3-1 (or the pseudogene TRBV3-2) to TRBJ2-2, with unresolved D. The V gene's germline CDR1 is LGHDT and CDR2 YNNKEL (reference sequence). V was cut by 1 base and J by 2 bases, with 8 bases left in between. This CDR3 spans 15 amino acids. The CDR3 sequence: CASSQGRFNTGELFF. CDR3 DNA: TGTGCCAGCAGCCAAGGTCGGTTTAACACCGGGGAGCTGTTTTTT.

CDR3 residues: CASSTQGSRGDEQYF. In DNA form, the CDR3 reads TGTGCCAGTAGTACTCAGGGAAGCCGTGGAGACGAGCAGTACTTC. The gene calls are TRBV19 and TRBJ2-7; D may be TRBD1 (5 bases). The CDR3 sequence is 15 residues long. Germline V lookup: CDR1 LNHDA, CDR2 SQIVND (reference sequence). Trimming cost V 4 bases and J 5 bases, with 18 bases left between them.

The chain is built from TRBV6-5 and TRBJ2-2, with D hard to call. Germline V gives CDR1 MNHEY, CDR2 SVGAGI. This CDR3 region has 14 residues. The V end was cut by 3 bases, the J end by 1 base, with 6 bases between. The CDR3 nucleotides read TGTGCCAGCAGTTATGTACAGAACACCGGGGAGCTGTTTTTT. This codes for CASSYVQNTGELFF.

As DNA, the CDR3 is TGCGCCAGCAGCTTGGAGTGGGCTAATGAAAAACTGTTTTTT. Its translation is CASSLEWANEKLFF. J is TRBJ1-4 and V is TRBV5-1; no clear D. Trimming cost V 0 bases and J 3 bases, with 6 bases left between them. Germline CDR1 reads SGHRS; CDR2 reads YFSETQ. The CDR3 runs 14 residues.

This chain connects TRBV5-4 to TRBJ1-4; TRBD1 aligns across 12 bases. The length of the CDR3 is 14 residues. Trimming at V came to 4 bases and at J to 8 bases, leaving 3 bases not matched to a gene. The germline V gene has CDR1 SGHNT and CDR2 YYREEE (reference sequence). The DNA for the CDR3 is TGTGCCAGCAGCCGGGACAGGGGGCAAGAAAAACTGTTTTTT. Its translation is CASSRDRGQEKLFF.

J is TRBJ2-1 and V is TRBV7-2, with 10 bases fitting TRBD2. V lost 2 bases to trimming and J lost 5 bases; unmatched junction nucleotides: 3. Germline values: CDR1 SGHTA, CDR2 FQGNSA. The CDR3 runs 15 residues. CDR3 coding DNA: TGTGCCAGCAGCTTAATTAGCGGGGGGAACAATGAGCAGTTCTTC. Its protein product is CASSLISGGNNEQFF.

J is TRBJ2-1 and V is TRBV19; D remains unclear. V was pared by 0 bases and J by 10 bases, with 10 bases between. The germline gives CDR1 LNHDA, CDR2 SQIVND (reference sequence). The CDR3 contains 13 residues. The CDR3 nucleotides are TGTGCCAGTAGTATAGAGTACTCCCGGGAGCAGTTCTTC. Translation gives CASSIEYSREQFF. Variable domain in full (rest from reference TRBV19 and TRBJ2-1): DGGITQSPKYLFRKEGQNVTLSCEQNLNHDAMYWYRQDPGQGLRLIYYSQIVNDFQKGDIAEGYSVSREKKESFPLTVTSAQKNPTAFYLCASSIEYSREQFFGPGTRLTVL.

The chain employs TRBV6-6 and TRBJ1-5; D possibly corresponds to TRBD1 (6 bases). The CDR3 covers 16 residues. Germline-derived CDR1 and CDR2 are MNHNY and SVGAGI (reference sequence). The V and J ends lost 5 bases and 3 bases respectively, with 17 bases between them. The CDR3 spells CASSHPGGRVNQPQHF. In DNA form, the CDR3 reads TGTGCCAGCAGTCACCCGGGGGGGCGCGTCAATCAGCCCCAGCATTTT.

The V gene is TRBV25-1, the J gene TRBJ2-5, with D tentatively TRBD2 (5 bases). The CDR3 is 13 amino acids. Germline-derived CDR1 and CDR2 are MGHDK and SYGVNS. Trimming pared 7 bases from V and 1 base from J, leaving 10 bases between. Here the CDR3 reads CASIDGIQETQYF. The CDR3 bases are TGTGCCAGCATCGACGGGATCCAAGAGACCCAGTACTTC.

The rearrangement links TRBV6-5 to TRBJ2-7; D gene uncertain. The CDR3 totals 12 residues. V lost 6 bases and J 0 bases, leaving 6 bases between the germline ends. In germline, CDR1 is MNHEY, CDR2 SVGAGI. The CDR3 reads CASRRTSYEQYF. For the CDR3, the DNA is TGTGCCAGCAGACGGACCTCCTACGAGCAGTACTTC.

The chain carries TRBV5-6 and TRBJ2-7; D may be TRBD1 or TRBD2 (6 bases each). This CDR3 is 14 amino acids long. The germline CDR1 and CDR2 sequences are SGHDT and YYEEEE. V was trimmed by 4 bases and J by 5 bases, leaving 16 bases between them. CDR3 DNA: TGTGCCAGCAGCCCTAGGTTTGGGGGGCACGAGCAGTACTTC. Translating gives CASSPRFGGHEQYF.

The chain links TRBV4-1 to TRBJ1-1; a weak D match, TRBD1 (6 bases). The V end lost 5 bases, the J end lost 2 bases, and 12 bases lay between the germline ends. The germline V gene has CDR1 MGHRA and CDR2 YSYEKL. The CDR3 runs 14 residues. CDR3 protein: CASSADRRNTEAFF. DNA for the CDR3: TGCGCCAGCAGCGCCGACAGGAGAAACACTGAAGCTTTCTTT.

The chain employs TRBV5-1 and TRBJ2-7; the D gene is possibly TRBD1 (8 bases). Germline-derived CDR1 and CDR2 are SGHRS and YFSETQ. This CDR3 region has 16 residues. V dropped 4 bases and J dropped 5 bases, with 22 bases sitting between them. The CDR3 is CASSQGEGQVRDEQYF. The CDR3 nucleotides read TGCGCCAGCAGCCAGGGGGAGGGACAGGTGCGCGACGAGCAGTACTTC.

This sequence joins TRBV7-2 and TRBJ1-6, with D tentatively TRBD1 (5 bases). The length of the CDR3 is 13 residues. Germline values: CDR1 SGHTA, CDR2 FQGNSA. V dropped 3 bases and J dropped 8 bases, with 8 bases sitting between them. CDR3 DNA sequence: TGTGCCAGCAGCTTGATCAGGGATTCACCCCTCCACTTT. Encoded protein: CASSLIRDSPLHF.

This chain connects TRBV2 to TRBJ1-5; D gene uncertain. The V end lost 3 bases, the J end lost 1 base, and 7 bases lay between the germline ends. Germline V lookup: CDR1 SNHLY, CDR2 FYNNEI. The CDR3 totals 14 residues. Here the CDR3 DNA reads TGTGCCAGCAGTGACCAGTTGAGCAATCAGCCCCAGCATTTT. Protein product: CASSDQLSNQPQHF.

The rearrangement joins TRBV30 to TRBJ1-4; maybe TRBD1 (5 bases). Trimming pared 4 bases from V and 8 bases from J, leaving 14 bases between. Germline CDR1 is GTSNPN and CDR2 is SVGIG (reference sequence). The CDR3 contains 13 residues. CDR3 region: CAWNRREGEKLFF. The CDR3 DNA reads TGTGCCTGGAATCGAAGGGAGGGGGAAAAACTGTTTTTT.

The rearrangement links TRBV27 to TRBJ1-2, with TRBD1 as a possible D gene (5 bases). Trimming removed 0 bases at V and 7 bases at J, with 12 bases between. Germline-derived CDR1 and CDR2 are MNHEY and SMNVEV (reference sequence). The CDR3 spans 14 residues. CDR3 region: CASSLSSGGFGYTF. The CDR3, as DNA: TGTGCCAGCAGTTTATCGTCTGGGGGTTTTGGCTACACCTTC.

The J gene is TRBJ2-2, the V gene TRBV5-1; 11 nucleotides align to TRBD2. CDR3 length: 16 residues. The V segment lost 4 bases and the J segment 2 bases; nucleotides outside the gene matches: 4. Per germline, CDR1 SGHRS and CDR2 YFSETQ. This CDR3 is CASSPLAGGNTGELFF. The CDR3 nucleotides are TGCGCCAGCAGCCCGCTAGCGGGGGGCAACACCGGGGAGCTGTTTTTT.

The chain is built from TRBV5-1 and TRBJ1-5, with D unresolved. The length of the CDR3 is 15 residues. Germline V gene sequence: CDR1 SGHRS, CDR2 YFSETQ. V was cut by 2 bases and J by 0 bases, with 9 bases left in between. The CDR3 DNA reads as TGCGCCAGCAGCTTAGGCCCGTTTAGCAATCAGCCCCAGCATTTT. It yields the protein CASSLGPFSNQPQHF.

The chain links TRBV16 to TRBJ1-5, with TRBD1 as a possible D gene (5 bases). There are 17 residues in the CDR3. Trimming took 0 bases from V and 0 from J, leaving 12 bases between them. The germline V gene encodes CDR1 KGHSY and CDR2 FQNENV. The CDR3 reads CASSQSRGQYSNQPQHF. For the CDR3, the DNA is TGTGCCAGCAGCCAATCGAGGGGTCAGTATAGCAATCAGCCCCAGCATTTT.

J is TRBJ2-7 and V is TRBV7-2; D is unresolved. Germline V gene data show CDR1 as SGHTA and CDR2 as FQGNSA. Trimming shortened V by 4 bases and J by 2 bases, and 12 bases separated the two germline ends. The CDR3 runs 14 residues. The CDR3 here is CASSYRTGTYEQYF. The CDR3 DNA follows: TGTGCCAGCAGCTACCGCACTGGCACCTACGAGCAGTACTTC. Full variable domain (missing parts from reference TRBV7-2 and TRBJ2-7): GAGVSQSPSNKVTEKGKDVELRCDPISGHTALYWYRQSLGQGLEFLIYFQGNSAPDKSGLPSDRFSAERTGGSVSTLTIQRTQQEDSAVYLCASSYRTGTYEQYFGPGTRLTVT.

V usage is TRBV29-1 and J usage is TRBJ1-1; TRBD1 matches 8 bases. CDR3 length equals 15 residues. The germline V gene encodes CDR1 SQVTM and CDR2 ANQGSEA. Losses at the gene ends were 4 bases for V and 1 base for J; bases not matched to a gene: 8. In nucleotides, the CDR3 is TGCAGCGTTGTGCTGCAGGGGGCGAAGAACACTGAAGCTTTCTTT. Translating it yields CSVVLQGAKNTEAFF.